This TCR beta chain appears in the sequencing data of a study of T cells in Graves' hyperthyroidism and ophthalmopathy. Points on this clonotype: One end of the junction is discordant with germline, which a read error may explain.

RNA transcripts served as the template for amplifying TCR beta CDR3 regions. An initial round of RT-PCR targeting the TCR CDR3 relied on the HTBI primer set. TCRdb recomputed calls from the multiplex PCR reads with MiXCR, one row per CDR3 protein. Of 600,000 to 650,000 distinct CDR3 sequences listed, about 16% are singletons. The CDR3 has 14 amino acids. Germline V gene data show CDR1 as SEHNR and CDR2 as FQNEAQ (reference sequence). This TCR was recovered from a woman aged 25-40 years with Graves' hyperthyroidism. Sequencing used blood. This rearrangement joins TRBV7-9 to TRBJ1-4; a weak D match, TRBD1 (6 bases). This chain's CDR3 is CASSPQGFNGKLFF. In DNA, the CDR3 is TGTGCCAGCAGCCCACAGGGATTTAATGGAAAACTGTTTTTT.